Shown below are 31 T cell receptor beta chains from a single sample sequenced in a study of Ad26.COV2.S vaccination and SARS-CoV-2 variants. Some clones are missing from TCRdb's copy, which holds only in-frame ones; the method was immunoSEQ multiplex PCR. Of 500,000 or so clones in the sample, roughly nine tenths are singletons; the top ten hold about 2.5%. Documented treatment: over 15 received Ad26.COV2.S at low or high dose, single or two shots; 5 received placebo; per-sample allocation not given. Day 63 after the first injection of vaccine or placebo was the sampling time. Sequences were derived from peripheral blood, sampled in a trial of Ad26.COV2.S vaccine versus placebo. These receptors all come from a person between 18 and 65 years old who received the Ad26.COV2.S COVID-19 vaccine or a placebo.

The chain recombines TRBV5-1 with TRBJ2-7, with D unresolved. V shed 0 bases and J shed 2 bases, with 9 bases lying between them. Germline CDR1 and CDR2: SGHRS and YFSETQ. This CDR3 spans 14 amino acids. The CDR3 coding sequence is TGCGCCAGCAGCTTGGCCGGCAATCCCTACGAGCAGTACGTC. This gives the protein CASSLAGNPYEQYV.

This sequence joins TRBV3-1 (or the pseudogene TRBV3-2) and TRBJ2-5; D gene uncertain. CDR3 size: 15 residues. CDR1 is LGHDT and CDR2 is YNNKEL in the germline V gene (reference sequence). V was pared by 3 bases and J by 1 base, with 12 bases between. In DNA form, the CDR3 reads TGTGCCAGCAGCCACGGTCTGGGTAGCCAAGAGACCCAGTACTTC. It yields the protein CASSHGLGSQETQYF.

The V call is TRBV6-5, the J call TRBJ2-7; 15 bases align to TRBD2. V dropped 11 bases and J dropped 4; count of bases not matched to a gene: 3. Germline loops: CDR1 MNHEY, CDR2 SVGAGI. The CDR3 contains 13 residues. In nucleotides, the CDR3 is TGTGCCTCTGGACTAGCGGGAGGGTACGAGCAGTACGTC. Protein sequence: CASGLAGGYEQYV.

The genes are TRBV5-1 and TRBJ1-1, with D perhaps matching TRBD1 (5 bases). The CDR3 totals 14 residues. The V end was cut by 0 bases, the J end by 0 bases, with 6 bases between. The germline gives CDR1 SGHRS, CDR2 YFSETQ. The CDR3 spells CASSLEGMNTEAFF. CDR3 in DNA: TGCGCCAGCAGCTTGGAGGGGATGAACACTGAAGCTTTCTTT.

This clone occurred once. V usage is TRBV18 and J usage is TRBJ2-7, with 11 bases identical to TRBD1. This CDR3 comprises 15 residues. Losses at the gene ends were 3 bases for V and 6 bases for J; bases not matched to a gene: 7. The germline gives CDR1 KGHSH, CDR2 LQKENI. CDR3 protein: CASSPDRGRPFEQYV. CDR3 bases: TGTGCCAGCTCACCGGACAGGGGGCGGCCCTTCGAGCAGTACGTC.

V and J are TRBV2 and TRBJ2-1, with D tentatively TRBD2 (6 bases). V lost 6 bases, J lost 3 bases, and 18 bases lay in between. The germline gives CDR1 SNHLY, CDR2 FYNNEI. The CDR3 extends over 16 amino acids. The CDR3 nucleotides read TGTGCCAGCAGCTCCTTCCTGAGGGGACTCTACAATGAGCAGTTCTTC. Translating it yields CASSSFLRGLYNEQFF.

This rearrangement joins TRBV19 to TRBJ1-1; D possibly corresponds to TRBD1 (6 bases). The germline V gene encodes CDR1 LNHDA and CDR2 SQIVND (reference sequence). The CDR3 has 15 residues. V was clipped by 3 bases and J by 7 bases, with 18 bases between them. In DNA, the CDR3 is TGTGCCAGTAGTATCCAAGGGACAATCATGTTTGAAGCTTTCTTT. This codes for CASSIQGTIMFEAFF.

The rearrangement links TRBV11-1 to TRBJ2-5; 10 nucleotides align to TRBD2. CDR3 length: 14 amino acids. The germline CDR1 and CDR2 sequences are SGHAT and FQDESV (reference sequence). V shed 4 bases and J 4 bases; nucleotides not matched to a gene: 3. The CDR3 DNA is TGTGCCAGCAGCTCAAGACTAGCGGGAGAGACCCAGTACTTC. This translates into CASSSRLAGETQYF.

The rearrangement joins TRBV7-8 to TRBJ2-1; 8 bases match TRBD1. There are 13 residues in the CDR3. Per germline, CDR1 SGHVS and CDR2 FQNEAQ. Losses at the gene ends were 6 bases for V and 7 bases for J; bases not matched to a gene: 5. The DNA of the CDR3 is TGTGCCAGCAGATCCTACAGGGGGAATGAGCAGTTCTTC. This encodes CASRSYRGNEQFF.

This chain links TRBV2 with TRBJ1-3; 7 bases align to TRBD1. This CDR3 spans 15 amino acids. Unmatched junction bases numbered 5, after V lost 4 bases and J lost 2 bases. Per the germline V gene, CDR1 is SNHLY and CDR2 is FYNNEI. The CDR3 region has the DNA TGTGCCAGCAGTGTTACAGGGGTCCCTGGAAACACCATATATTTT. Encoded protein: CASSVTGVPGNTIYF.

V gene TRBV7-2 combines with J gene TRBJ1-4; D remains ambiguous. Deletions cut 1 base from V and 3 bases from J, with 9 bases between. The CDR3 is made up of 15 amino acids. In germline, CDR1 is SGHTA, CDR2 FQGNSA. The CDR3 loop is CASSLGGAANEKLFF. The CDR3 DNA is TGTGCCAGCAGCTTAGGGGGAGCGGCTAATGAAAAACTGTTTTTT.

J is TRBJ1-2 and V is TRBV30; tentatively, D is TRBD1 (6 bases). Between the trimmed V and J ends, which lost 4 bases and 5 bases, there was a span of 11 bases. This CDR3 has 12 residues. The germline V gene has CDR1 GTSNPN and CDR2 SVGIG (reference sequence). The CDR3 loop is CAWTWQGYGYTF. Written as DNA, the CDR3 is TGTGCCTGGACCTGGCAGGGGTATGGCTACACCTTC.

The rearrangement joins TRBV19 to TRBJ1-5; no reliable D call. The CDR3 extends over 17 amino acids. The germline V gene encodes CDR1 LNHDA and CDR2 SQIVND (reference sequence). Between the trimmed V and J ends, which lost 0 bases and 0 bases, there was a span of 12 bases. Here the CDR3 DNA reads TGTGCCAGTAGTATAGATTTGGAGGTGCATAGCAATCAGCCCCAGCATTTT. It yields the protein CASSIDLEVHSNQPQHF.

V usage is TRBV3-1 (or the pseudogene TRBV3-2) and J usage is TRBJ2-3; D possibly corresponds to TRBD2 (7 bases). The CDR3 runs to 15 residues. Germline V gene sequence: CDR1 LGHDT, CDR2 YNNKEL (reference sequence). V was trimmed by 4 bases and J by 0 bases, leaving 11 bases between them. CDR3 sequence: CASSLGGPSTDTQYF. CDR3 sequence (DNA): TGTGCCAGCAGCCTGGGGGGGCCTAGCACAGATACGCAGTATTTT.

The chain combines TRBV3-1 (or the pseudogene TRBV3-2) with TRBJ2-1; TRBD2 might be the D (6 bases). The length of the CDR3 is 16 residues. The germline gives CDR1 LGHDT, CDR2 YNNKEL (reference sequence). V gave up 4 bases and J gave up 10 bases, with 23 bases separating them. CDR3 amino acids: CASSPLSAGGVGEQFF. DNA of the CDR3: TGTGCCAGCAGCCCGCTATCGGCCGGGGGAGTGGGAGAGCAGTTCTTC.

The rearrangement uses TRBV9 and TRBJ2-3, with TRBD2 matching over 10 bases. The CDR3 extends over 17 amino acids. Germline values: CDR1 SGDLS, CDR2 YYNGEE. V was clipped by 3 bases and J by 1 base; unmatched bases: 8. The CDR3 nucleotides are TGTGCCAGCAGCGCCAACGACCTAGCGGGGGGCACAGATACGCAGTATTTT. The encoded protein is CASSANDLAGGTDTQYF.

The genes are TRBV7-2 and TRBJ2-3; TRBD2 matches 8 bases. Per the germline V gene, CDR1 is SGHTA and CDR2 is FQGNSA. The CDR3 runs to 17 residues. Trimming removed 5 bases from V and 0 bases from J; junction bases left unmatched: 10. CDR3 in amino acids: CASSRPVAGTSTDTQYF. As DNA, the CDR3 is TGTGCCAGCAGCCGTCCCGTAGCGGGGACTAGCACAGATACGCAGTATTTT.

V is TRBV19 and J is TRBJ2-7, with 7 bases lining up with TRBD2. Trimming removed 1 base from V and 1 base from J; junction bases left unmatched: 1. CDR3 length equals 14 residues. Germline CDR1 LNHDA, CDR2 SQIVND (reference sequence). This CDR3 reads CASSIGGGSYEQYF. The CDR3 region has the DNA TGTGCCAGTAGTATAGGCGGGGGATCCTACGAGCAGTACTTC.

This sequence joins TRBV5-8 and TRBJ1-5; D not certain. Germline CDR1 is SGHTS and CDR2 is YDEGEE. V gave up 2 bases and J gave up 2 bases, with 11 bases separating them. The CDR3 consists of 15 residues. The CDR3 sequence: CASSFPVLGNQPQHF. As DNA, the CDR3 is TGTGCCAGCAGCTTTCCGGTTTTGGGCAATCAGCCCCAGCATTTT.

The chain links TRBV10-3 to TRBJ1-4, with D unclear. The length of the CDR3 is 16 residues. CDR1 and CDR2 from the germline V gene are ENHRY and SYGVKD. Trimming took 0 bases from V and 4 from J, leaving 12 bases between them. The CDR3 DNA is TGTGCCATCAGTGAGTCGATTGGCAGCAGTAATGAAAAACTGTTTTTT. It translates to CAISESIGSSNEKLFF.

J is TRBJ1-3 and V is TRBV28; D not certain. The CDR3 is 14 amino acids. The V and J ends lost 8 bases and 0 bases respectively, with 11 bases between them. Germline V gene lookup returns CDR1 MDHEN and CDR2 SYDVKM. The CDR3 sequence is CASWLRGSGNTIYF. The CDR3 nucleotides read TGTGCCAGCTGGCTGCGGGGCTCTGGAAACACCATATATTTT.

This sequence joins TRBV7-6 and TRBJ2-1; 11 bases are shared with TRBD2. Trimming cost V 5 bases and J 4 bases; bases outside gene matches: 4. CDR1 and CDR2 (germline): SGHVS, FNYEAQ. This CDR3 is 15 amino acids long. CDR3 protein: CASSRASGRYNEQFF. The DNA of the CDR3 is TGTGCCAGCAGCCGAGCTAGCGGGAGGTACAATGAGCAGTTCTTC.

This clone was detected a few times. The V gene is TRBV25-1, the J gene TRBJ2-1; tentative D call: TRBD1 (5 bases). From germline, CDR1 is MGHDK and CDR2 SYGVNS. Trimming took off 6 bases at V and 8 bases at J, with 20 bases between the two ends. This CDR3 region has 15 residues. CDR3 sequence (DNA): TGTGCCAGCAGCCACGTGACAGAAAGGGTGGATGAGCAGTTCTTC. Translated, it gives CASSHVTERVDEQFF.

V is TRBV24-1 and J is TRBJ1-5; TRBD1 matches 7 bases. After removal of 0 bases from V and 7 bases from J, the junction contained 5 bases not matched to a gene. CDR1 and CDR2 from the germline V gene are KGHDR and SFDVKD. The CDR3 loop spans 15 amino acids. CDR3 loop: CATSDLRQGRQPQHF. Written as DNA, the CDR3 is TGTGCCACCAGTGATTTGCGACAGGGCCGGCAGCCCCAGCATTTT.

V gene TRBV9 combines with J gene TRBJ2-7, with D perhaps TRBD1 or TRBD2 (5 bases each). CDR1 is SGDLS and CDR2 is YYNGEE in the germline V gene. The CDR3 has 14 amino acids. Trimming cost V 6 bases and J 3 bases, with 16 bases left between them. CDR3 residues: CASILGTFLYEQYV. The CDR3 DNA reads as TGTGCCAGCATCCTAGGGACCTTTCTCTACGAGCAGTACGTC.

The gene calls are TRBV3-1 (or the pseudogene TRBV3-2) and TRBJ2-3; D gene uncertain. Between the trimmed V and J ends, which lost 6 bases and 5 bases, there was a span of 9 bases. The germline V gene encodes CDR1 LGHDT and CDR2 YNNKEL (reference sequence). The CDR3 totals 12 residues. CDR3 loop: CASSKVQDTQYF. CDR3 bases: TGTGCCAGCAGTAAGGTACAAGATACGCAGTATTTT.

The chain employs TRBV20-1 and TRBJ2-1; D may be TRBD1 or TRBD2 (5 bases each). Germline lookup yields CDR1 DFQATT and CDR2 SNEGSKA (reference sequence). Between the trimmed V and J ends, which lost 3 bases and 0 bases, there was a span of 18 bases. The CDR3 runs 17 residues. The CDR3, as DNA: TGCAGTGCTAGTTGGGGGACGTCTTGGAGCTCCTACAATGAGCAGTTCTTC. Its protein product is CSASWGTSWSSYNEQFF.

On this clone: Additional DNA sequences in this sample encode the identical CDR3. The rearrangement joins TRBV7-2 to TRBJ2-2, with TRBD1 matching 8 bases. The germline CDR1 and CDR2 sequences are SGHTA and FQGNSA. Losses at the gene ends were 5 bases for V and 5 bases for J; bases not matched to a gene: 10. This CDR3 has 16 residues. The CDR3 loop reads CASSTGQAGNTGELFF. DNA for the CDR3: TGTGCCAGCAGCACGGGACAGGCGGGGAATACCGGGGAGCTGTTTTTT. The full variable domain, in which reference TRBV7-2 and TRBJ2-2 provide the parts outside the CDR3, is GAGVSQSPSNKVTEKGKDVELRCDPISGHTALYWYRQSLGQGLEFLIYFQGNSAPDKSGLPSDRFSAERTGGSVSTLTIQRTQQEDSAVYLCASSTGQAGNTGELFFGEGSRLTVL.

The V and J genes are TRBV6-2 or TRBV6-3 and TRBJ2-5; tentatively, D is TRBD1 or TRBD2 (6 bases each). V lost 0 bases, J lost 2 bases, and 19 bases lay in between. In germline, CDR1 is MNHEY, CDR2 SVGEGT. CDR3 length equals 18 residues. The CDR3 loop is CASSYSNTGATRQETQYF. CDR3 DNA: TGTGCCAGCAGTTACTCGAATACGGGGGCCACCCGACAAGAGACCCAGTACTTC.

The chain employs TRBV2 and TRBJ2-6, with TRBD1 matching 10 bases. Germline V gene lookup returns CDR1 SNHLY and CDR2 FYNNEI. This CDR3 contains 16 residues. The V segment lost 7 bases and the J segment 2 bases; nucleotides outside the gene matches: 5. In DNA, the CDR3 is TGTGCCAGCAAACGGGACAGGGGTCCTGGGGCCAACGTCCTGACTTTC. It codes for CASKRDRGPGANVLTF.

The rearrangement uses TRBV4-2 and TRBJ1-3; possibly TRBD1 for D (5 bases). With 0 bases removed from V and 2 bases from J, the gap between germline ends came to 14 bases. This CDR3 contains 17 residues. Germline assignment: CDR1 LGHNA and CDR2 YNFKEQ. In DNA, the CDR3 is TGTGCCAGCAGCCAAGATGGCAGGGTTCTTACTGGAAACACCATATATTTT. It yields the protein CASSQDGRVLTGNTIYF.